Shown below are 14 T cell receptor beta chains from a single sample sequenced in a study of siplizumab effects on memory and regulatory T cells. Using immunoSEQ multiplex PCR, the repertoire was profiled, and TCRdb retains in-frame clones only, with some absent. The data contain fewer than 120,000 clones, 80% to 95% of them seen just once; the ten biggest clones take up 1.3%. The sequencing input was CD4+ T cells sorted from blood. These receptors were obtained from a human donor in good health.

This clone was picked up a small number of times. The chain couples TRBV7-2 to TRBJ1-2, with D hard to call. From germline, CDR1 is SGHTA and CDR2 FQGNSA. The CDR3 length is 11 residues. CDR3 sequence: CAGEVSRGYTF. CDR3 coding DNA: TGTGCGGGTGAGGTCTCGCGTGGCTACACCTTC.

V gene TRBV9 combines with J gene TRBJ1-1, with D possibly being TRBD1 (6 bases). This CDR3 is built from 17 residues. The V gene lost 0 bases and the J gene lost 3 bases, with 18 bases spanning the gap. Germline CDR1 reads SGDLS; CDR2 reads YYNGEE. The CDR3 DNA reads TGTGCCAGCAGCGTAGCTGGGGCGGGGGCGGCTGACACTGAAGCTTTCTTT. This codes for CASSVAGAGAADTEAFF.

With regard to this clone: Distinct nucleotide sequences in the sample also encode this CDR3. J is TRBJ1-2 and V is TRBV5-4; 8 nucleotides line up with TRBD1. The germline V gene has CDR1 SGHNT and CDR2 YYREEE (reference sequence). The J segment lost 2 bases and the V segment lost 4 bases, leaving 4 bases of the junction unmatched. This CDR3 has 14 amino acids. The DNA of the CDR3 is TGTGCCAGCAGCCTCGGACAGGGCAACTATGGCTACACCTTC. Translation gives CASSLGQGNYGYTF.

The sample holds a few counts of this clone. This chain joins TRBV7-7 and TRBJ1-1, with no clear D. V was pared by 2 bases and J by 3 bases, with 7 bases between. CDR1 and CDR2 (germline): SSHAT, FNYEAQ (reference sequence). This CDR3 comprises 13 residues. CDR3 amino acids: CASSLSTHTEAFF. The CDR3 coding sequence is TGTGCCAGCAGCTTATCAACCCACACTGAAGCTTTCTTT.

This chain joins TRBV4-1 and TRBJ2-7; possible D gene TRBD2, 6 bases. This CDR3 has 16 residues. Germline CDR1 reads MGHRA; CDR2 reads YSYEKL. V was shortened by 1 base and J by 3 bases, with 16 bases between the two germline ends. CDR3 nucleotides: TGCGCCAGCAGCCAAGGAACGGCCGGCGGGGACTACGAGCAGTACTTC. This codes for CASSQGTAGGDYEQYF.

As DNA, the CDR3 is TGTGCCAGCAGTTCAGGGCTAGGGAACACTGAAGCTTTCTTT. This translates into CASSSGLGNTEAFF. V and J are TRBV6-1 and TRBJ1-1, with D maybe TRBD1 (5 bases). Germline CDR1 reads MNHNS; CDR2 reads SASEGT. The CDR3 has 14 residues. V gave up 5 bases and J gave up 1 base, with 11 bases separating them.

In this sample, this clone turned up once. The chain uses TRBV4-1 and TRBJ2-7; 9 bases align to TRBD2. The CDR3 spans 22 residues. The J segment lost 1 base and the V segment lost 1 base, leaving 23 bases of the junction unmatched. Germline loops: CDR1 MGHRA, CDR2 YSYEKL. The CDR3 region has the DNA TGCGCCAGCAGCCAAGCGAAGTCACGCGGACTAGCGAGAAACCTACCTTCCTACGAGCAGTACTTC. Translated, it gives CASSQAKSRGLARNLPSYEQYF.

The genes are TRBV19 and TRBJ2-3; D may correspond to TRBD1 or TRBD2 (5 bases each). Trimming stripped 6 bases from V and 2 bases from J, with 18 bases between. The CDR3 extends over 16 amino acids. Germline loops: CDR1 LNHDA, CDR2 SQIVND (reference sequence). The CDR3 DNA reads as TGTGCCAGTAGCCACTTACCTCGGGACGCCACAGATACGCAGTATTTT. Protein sequence: CASSHLPRDATDTQYF.

The CDR3 loop reads CASSIATSGGGETQYF. As DNA, the CDR3 is TGTGCCAGTAGTATAGCCACCTCCGGGGGTGGGGAGACCCAGTACTTC. J is TRBJ2-5 and V is TRBV19, with D possibly being TRBD2 (6 bases). The V gene's germline CDR1 is LNHDA and CDR2 SQIVND (reference sequence). V was pared by 1 base and J by 5 bases, with 17 bases between. The CDR3 runs 16 residues.

This chain uses TRBV11-1 with TRBJ2-2; no definite D call. Trimming removed 4 bases at V and 7 bases at J, with 10 bases between. The CDR3 sequence is 13 residues long. CDR1 is SGHAT and CDR2 is FQDESV in the germline V gene (reference sequence). The CDR3 spells CASSYTDGGELFF. The CDR3 nucleotides read TGTGCCAGCAGCTACACGGACGGCGGGGAGCTGTTTTTT.

The chain has TRBV29-1 and TRBJ1-2, with D possibly being TRBD1 (6 bases). Germline lookup yields CDR1 SQVTM and CDR2 ANQGSEA. V was clipped by 4 bases and J by 2 bases, with 14 bases between them. This CDR3 has 14 residues. For the CDR3, the DNA is TGCAGCGTTGCCGGGGGGGGCGGCAACTATGGCTACACCTTC. It encodes CSVAGGGGNYGYTF. Supplemented by reference TRBV29-1 and TRBJ1-2, the full variable domain reads SAVISQKPSRDICQRGTSLTIQCQVDSQVTMMFWYRQQPGQSLTLIATANQGSEATYESGFVIDKFPISRPNLTFSTLTVSNMSPEDSSIYLCSVAGGGGNYGYTFGSGTRLTVV.

This clone was found a few times. The chain couples TRBV19 to TRBJ2-5; perhaps TRBD1 as D (5 bases). The V and J ends lost 1 base and 5 bases respectively, with 14 bases between them. Per the germline V gene, CDR1 is LNHDA and CDR2 is SQIVND (reference sequence). CDR3 size: 15 residues. The DNA for the CDR3 is TGTGCCAGTAGTATAGGGGCAGGGTTGAGGGAGACCCAGTACTTC. Amino acids: CASSIGAGLRETQYF.

The V and J genes are TRBV5-1 and TRBJ1-1, with 8 bases aligning to TRBD1. The germline V gene encodes CDR1 SGHRS and CDR2 YFSETQ. The V and J ends lost 4 bases and 4 bases, in that order; junction bases with no gene match: 3. The CDR3 totals 13 residues. The CDR3 sequence is CASSPGQGTEAFF. DNA for the CDR3: TGCGCCAGCAGCCCCGGACAGGGCACTGAAGCTTTCTTT.

This sequence joins TRBV9 and TRBJ1-5, with D hard to call. Germline CDR1 SGDLS, CDR2 YYNGEE. This CDR3 is built from 14 residues. V lost 4 bases and J lost 2, with 10 bases in between. DNA for the CDR3: TGTGCCAGCAGCCCCCGTGAAGGCAATCAGCCCCAGCATTTT. Translating gives CASSPREGNQPQHF.